This is a list of T cell receptor beta chains from one sample in a study of blood T cells in healthy people across ages. TCRdb reprocessed the 5' RACE reads with MiXCR, giving one entry per CDR3 protein. Of about 940,000 distinct CDR3 sequences in the sample, approximately 49% were seen once. The specimen was blood. The source is a man aged 25-40 years in good health. Each CDR3 is given with its conserved first and last residue. Not every row has a clone size; where given, it reads once, few, many or a size class.

V gene	J gene	clone size	CDR3 protein
TRBV24-1	TRBJ2-1	few	CATSDPNLDRGNEQFF
TRBV27	TRBJ2-7	few	CASSFLGVNEQYF
TRBV6-1	TRBJ2-1	few	CASSEFRLAENNEQFF
TRBV28	TRBJ2-6	few	CASSSSSSGANVLTF
TRBV2	TRBJ1-5	-	CAGSTSGPQPQHF
TRBV4-1	TRBJ2-7	-	CASSQAWGGRYEQYF
TRBV14	TRBJ2-3	-	CASSQNRGFLVGTDTQYF
TRBV6-5	TRBJ2-2	-	CASSRTSATPGELFF
TRBV24-1	TRBJ2-3	-	CATSEPSTGTQYF
TRBV5-1	TRBJ2-3	few	CASSLVPLSSTDTQYF
TRBV9	TRBJ2-3	-	CASSVAASGHTDTQYF
TRBV13	TRBJ2-4	few	CASSGPGLNIQYF
TRBV29-1	TRBJ2-7	few	CSVEVGTAEGGEQYF
TRBV20-1	TRBJ2-1	-	CSAAVAGDSYNEQFF
TRBV10-3	-	-	CATGDRVDYEQYF
TRBV12-5	TRBJ2-5	-	CASGLVRRAEETQYF
TRBV10-3	TRBJ2-3	-	CAISDGGLPTDTQYF
TRBV20-1	TRBJ2-7	once	CSAPLEPGLYEQYF
TRBV28	TRBJ2-4	-	CASFDRGPDIQYF
TRBV20-1	TRBJ2-1	few	CSARSPEGAYNEQFF
TRBV5-1	TRBJ2-1	-	CASSLEVGNEQFF
TRBV6-5	TRBJ1-2	once	CASSFGTEEYGYTF
TRBV6-5	TRBJ2-5	-	CASSYRGPETQYF
TRBV12-3/TRBV12-4	TRBJ1-2	few	CASSTGPDSTF
TRBV6-5	TRBJ2-7	-	CASSYSLAGRYEQYF
TRBV4-1	TRBJ1-2	few	CASSQDQGTHGTF
TRBV20-1	TRBJ2-3	-	CSASVGLDSDTQYF
TRBV6-6	-	-	CASSDVAISYEQYF
TRBV4-2	TRBJ2-5	-	CASSQDPLAREETQYF